This T cell receptor (beta chain) was documented in a study of shared T cell receptors in the human thymus. The data were produced by immunoSEQ multiplex PCR, yet TCRdb's version contains in-frame clones alone and is incomplete. The sample shows hundreds of thousands of clones, around 87% of them seen only once. The CDR3 has 14 residues. V shed 0 bases and J shed 4 bases, with 8 bases lying between them. CDR1 LGHNA and CDR2 YSLEER come from the germline V gene. This same sample was also taken into another study, of human thymus T cells. That publication notes: Samples came from healthy Finnish infants during open corrective cardiac surgery.

What was sequenced was thymocytes. The chain links TRBV4-3 to TRBJ2-3; no firm D call. This clonotype originated in a boy in the first two years of life with a congenital heart defect. The CDR3 DNA follows: TGCGCCAGCAGCCAAGATTCGTCTCCAGATACGCAGTATTTT. Protein: CASSQDSSPDTQYF.